The TCR beta chain under discussion was sequenced for a study of blood T cell repertoires in COVID-19. This CDR3 contains 14 residues. The V and J ends lost 4 bases and 2 bases, in that order; junction bases with no gene match: 2. Per germline, CDR1 SGHKS and CDR2 YYEKEE (reference sequence). The assay was immunoSEQ multiplex PCR, and TCRdb's table has in-frame clones only and misses some. The sample records tens of thousands of clones, 85% to 90% being singletons. The material sequenced was peripheral blood. The chain carries TRBV5-5 and TRBJ2-7; 11 bases fit TRBD1. The source of this sequence is a woman older than 75 with active COVID-19. CDR3 sequence: CASSRDRGAYEQYF. The CDR3 DNA is TGTGCCAGCAGCCGGGACAGGGGGGCCTACGAGCAGTACTTC.